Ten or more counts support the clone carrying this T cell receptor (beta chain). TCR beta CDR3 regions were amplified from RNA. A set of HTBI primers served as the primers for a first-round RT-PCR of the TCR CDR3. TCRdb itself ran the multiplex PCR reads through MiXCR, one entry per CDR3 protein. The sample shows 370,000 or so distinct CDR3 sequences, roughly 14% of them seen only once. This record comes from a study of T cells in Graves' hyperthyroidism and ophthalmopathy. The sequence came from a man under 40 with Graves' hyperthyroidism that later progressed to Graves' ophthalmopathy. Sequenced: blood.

The CDR3: CASSAWDRNTEAFF. CDR3 coding DNA: TGTGCCAGCAGTGCCTGGGACAGGAACACTGAAGCTTTCTTT. The chain links TRBV27 to TRBJ1-1; 7 nucleotides match TRBD1. The CDR3 totals 14 residues. Germline CDR1 MNHEY, CDR2 SMNVEV (reference sequence). Unmatched junction bases numbered 4, after V lost 5 bases and J lost 1 base.